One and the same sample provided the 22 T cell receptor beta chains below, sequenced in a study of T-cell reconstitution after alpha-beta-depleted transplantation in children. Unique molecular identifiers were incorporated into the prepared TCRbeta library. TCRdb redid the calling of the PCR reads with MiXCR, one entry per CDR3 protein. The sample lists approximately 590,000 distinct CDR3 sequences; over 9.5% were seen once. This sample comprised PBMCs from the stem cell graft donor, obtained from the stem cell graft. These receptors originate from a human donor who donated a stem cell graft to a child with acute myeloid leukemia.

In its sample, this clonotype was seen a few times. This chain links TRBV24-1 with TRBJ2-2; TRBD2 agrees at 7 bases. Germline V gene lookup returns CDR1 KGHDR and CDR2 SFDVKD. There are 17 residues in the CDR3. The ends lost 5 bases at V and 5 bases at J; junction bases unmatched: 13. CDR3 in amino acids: CATSASDLLADTGELFF. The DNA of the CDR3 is TGTGCCACCAGTGCCTCTGACCTGCTAGCGGATACCGGGGAGCTGTTTTTT.

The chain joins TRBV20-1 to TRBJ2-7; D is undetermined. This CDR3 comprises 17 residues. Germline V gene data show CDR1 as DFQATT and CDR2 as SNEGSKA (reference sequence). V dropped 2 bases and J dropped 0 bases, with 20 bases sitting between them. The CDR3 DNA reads TGCAGTGCTAGACCCAGCCCCCCAGCGCATAGCTCCTACGAGCAGTACTTC. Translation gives CSARPSPPAHSSYEQYF.

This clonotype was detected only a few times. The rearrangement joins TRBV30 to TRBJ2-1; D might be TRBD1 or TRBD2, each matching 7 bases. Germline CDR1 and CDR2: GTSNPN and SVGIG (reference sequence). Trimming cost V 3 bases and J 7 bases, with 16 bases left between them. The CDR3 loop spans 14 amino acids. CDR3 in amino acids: CAWRGGRGGNEQFF. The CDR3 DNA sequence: TGTGCCTGGAGGGGGGGCAGGGGGGGGAATGAGCAGTTCTTC.

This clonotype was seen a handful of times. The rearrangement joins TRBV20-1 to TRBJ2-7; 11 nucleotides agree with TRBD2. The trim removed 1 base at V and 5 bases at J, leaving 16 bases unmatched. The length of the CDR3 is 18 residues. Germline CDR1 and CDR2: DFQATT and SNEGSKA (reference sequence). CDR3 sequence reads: CSARGSASGRSSLDEQYF. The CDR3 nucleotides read TGCAGTGCTAGAGGGAGTGCTAGCGGGAGGTCCTCTCTGGACGAGCAGTACTTC.

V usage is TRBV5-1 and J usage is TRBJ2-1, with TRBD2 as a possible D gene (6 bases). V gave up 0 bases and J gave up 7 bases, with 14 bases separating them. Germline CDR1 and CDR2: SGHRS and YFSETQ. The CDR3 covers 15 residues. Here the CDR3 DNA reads TGCGCCAGCAGCTTGGATCCGGGGGAGGAGAATGAGCAGTTCTTC. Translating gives CASSLDPGEENEQFF. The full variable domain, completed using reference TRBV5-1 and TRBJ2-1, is KAGVTQTPRYLIKTRGQQVTLSCSPISGHRSVSWYQQTPGQGLQFLFEYFSETQRNKGNFPGRFSGRQFSNSRSEMNVSTLELGDSALYLCASSLDPGEENEQFFGPGTRLTVL.

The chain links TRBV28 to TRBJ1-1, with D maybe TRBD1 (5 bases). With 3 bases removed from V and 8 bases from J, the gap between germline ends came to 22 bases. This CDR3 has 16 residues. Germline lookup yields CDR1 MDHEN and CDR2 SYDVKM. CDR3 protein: CASSFWSSLGEVEAFF. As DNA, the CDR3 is TGTGCCAGCAGTTTTTGGAGTTCCCTGGGGGAAGTGGAAGCTTTCTTT.

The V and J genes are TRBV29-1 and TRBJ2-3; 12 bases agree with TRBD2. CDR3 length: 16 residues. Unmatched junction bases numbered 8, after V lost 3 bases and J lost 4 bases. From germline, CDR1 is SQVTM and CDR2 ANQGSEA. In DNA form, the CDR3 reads TGCAGCGTTGACCCTAGCGGGAGGGTAGTGGCAGATACGCAGTATTTT. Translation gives CSVDPSGRVVADTQYF.

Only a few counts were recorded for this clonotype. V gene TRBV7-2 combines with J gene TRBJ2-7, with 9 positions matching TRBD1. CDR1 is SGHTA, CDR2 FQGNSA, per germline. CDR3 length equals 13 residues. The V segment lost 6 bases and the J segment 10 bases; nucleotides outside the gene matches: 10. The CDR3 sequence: CASSQDRGNVQYF. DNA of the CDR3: TGTGCCAGCAGTCAAGACAGGGGGAATGTACAGTACTTC.

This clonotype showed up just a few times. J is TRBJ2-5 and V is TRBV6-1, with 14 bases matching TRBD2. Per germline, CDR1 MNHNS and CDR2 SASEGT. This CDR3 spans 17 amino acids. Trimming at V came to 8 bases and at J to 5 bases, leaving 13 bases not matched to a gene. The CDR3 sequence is CASSAGLAGELAETQYF. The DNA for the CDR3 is TGTGCCAGCTCAGCGGGACTAGCGGGAGAGTTGGCGGAGACCCAGTACTTC.

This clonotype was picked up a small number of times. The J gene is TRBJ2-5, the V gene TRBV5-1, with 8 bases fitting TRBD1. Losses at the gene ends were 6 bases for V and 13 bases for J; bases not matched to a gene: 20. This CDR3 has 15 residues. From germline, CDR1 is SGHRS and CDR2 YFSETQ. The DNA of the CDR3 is TGCGCCAGCAACCTTGGTTCCGGGACAGGAACTATCACGTACTTC. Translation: CASNLGSGTGTITYF.

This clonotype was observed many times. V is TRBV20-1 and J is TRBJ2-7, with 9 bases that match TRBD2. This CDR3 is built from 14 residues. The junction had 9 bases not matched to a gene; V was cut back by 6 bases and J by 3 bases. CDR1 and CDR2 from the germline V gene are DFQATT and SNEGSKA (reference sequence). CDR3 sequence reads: CSAFWREGSYEQYF. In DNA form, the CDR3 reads TGCAGTGCCTTCTGGCGGGAGGGGAGCTACGAGCAGTACTTC.

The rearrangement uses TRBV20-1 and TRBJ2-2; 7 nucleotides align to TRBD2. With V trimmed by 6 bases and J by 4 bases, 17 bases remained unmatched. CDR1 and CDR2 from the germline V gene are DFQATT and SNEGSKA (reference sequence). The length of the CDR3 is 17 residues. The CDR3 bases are TGCAGTGCCTCCCCAACTGGCGGGAGATTTGGCACCGGGGAGCTGTTTTTT. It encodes CSASPTGGRFGTGELFF.

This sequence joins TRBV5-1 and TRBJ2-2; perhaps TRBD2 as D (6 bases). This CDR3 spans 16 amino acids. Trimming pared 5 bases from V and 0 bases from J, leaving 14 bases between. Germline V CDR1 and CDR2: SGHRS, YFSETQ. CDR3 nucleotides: TGCGCCAGCAGAGAAAATAGCGGAGCGAACACCGGGGAGCTGTTTTTT. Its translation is CASRENSGANTGELFF.

CDR3 loop: CASSLDAGRETQYF. The DNA of the CDR3 is TGTGCCAGCAGTTTGGATGCGGGGCGGGAGACCCAGTACTTC. The chain carries TRBV12-3 or TRBV12-4 and TRBJ2-5, with a possible D match to TRBD2 (6 bases). The CDR3 spans 14 residues. Deletions cut 3 bases from V and 5 bases from J, with 13 bases between.

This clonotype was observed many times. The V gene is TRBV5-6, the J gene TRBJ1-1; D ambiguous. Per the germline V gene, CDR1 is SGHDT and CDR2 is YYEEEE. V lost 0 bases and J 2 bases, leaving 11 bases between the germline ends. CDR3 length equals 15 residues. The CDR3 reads CASSLAGRPNTEAFF. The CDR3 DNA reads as TGTGCCAGCAGCTTGGCGGGCAGGCCTAACACTGAAGCTTTCTTT. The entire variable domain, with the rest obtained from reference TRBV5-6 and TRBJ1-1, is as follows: DAGVTQSPTHLIKTRGQQVTLRCSPKSGHDTVSWYQQALGQGPQFIFQYYEEEERQRGNFPDRFSGHQFPNYSSELNVNALLLGDSALYLCASSLAGRPNTEAFFGQGTRLTVV.

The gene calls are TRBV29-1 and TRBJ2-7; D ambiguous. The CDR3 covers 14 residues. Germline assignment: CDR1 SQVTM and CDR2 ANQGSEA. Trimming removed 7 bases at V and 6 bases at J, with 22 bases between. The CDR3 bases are TGCAGCGCCTTCGTGGGCTCAGCTGTCGGCGAGCAGTACTTC. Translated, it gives CSAFVGSAVGEQYF.

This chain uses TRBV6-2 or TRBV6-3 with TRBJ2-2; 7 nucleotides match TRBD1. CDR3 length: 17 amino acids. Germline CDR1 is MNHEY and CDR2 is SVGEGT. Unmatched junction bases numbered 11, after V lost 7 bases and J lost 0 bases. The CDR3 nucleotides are TGTGCCAGCACCCCACCCCGACAGGGATCGAACACCGGGGAGCTGTTTTTT. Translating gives CASTPPRQGSNTGELFF.

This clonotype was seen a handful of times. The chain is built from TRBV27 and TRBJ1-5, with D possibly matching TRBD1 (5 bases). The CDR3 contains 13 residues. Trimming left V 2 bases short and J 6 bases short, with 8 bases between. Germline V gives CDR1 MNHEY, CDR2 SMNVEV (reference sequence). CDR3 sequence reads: CASSLQGIQPQHF. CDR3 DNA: TGTGCCAGCAGTTTACAGGGAATTCAGCCCCAGCATTTT.

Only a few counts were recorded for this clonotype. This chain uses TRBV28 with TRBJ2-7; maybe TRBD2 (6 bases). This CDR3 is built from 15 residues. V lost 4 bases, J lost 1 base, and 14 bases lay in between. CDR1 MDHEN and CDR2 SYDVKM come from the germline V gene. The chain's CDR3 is CASSSPGVASYEQYF. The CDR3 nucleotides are TGTGCCAGCAGTTCCCCGGGAGTAGCTTCCTACGAGCAGTACTTC.

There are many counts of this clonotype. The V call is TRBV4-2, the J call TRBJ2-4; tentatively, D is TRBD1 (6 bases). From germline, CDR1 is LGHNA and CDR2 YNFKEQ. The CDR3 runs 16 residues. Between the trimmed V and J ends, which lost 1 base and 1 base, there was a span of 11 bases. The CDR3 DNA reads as TGTGCCAGCAGCCAAGTCTCCACAGGGGCCAAAAACATTCAGTACTTC. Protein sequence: CASSQVSTGAKNIQYF.

DNA for the CDR3: TGCAGTGCTCTATACAGAGCACCTAATGAAAAACTGTTTTTT. Its protein product is CSALYRAPNEKLFF. The chain couples TRBV20-1 to TRBJ1-4; D is undetermined. Looked up from germline, CDR1 is DFQATT and CDR2 is SNEGSKA (reference sequence). The CDR3 extends over 14 amino acids. V shed 5 bases and J shed 3 bases, with 13 bases lying between them.

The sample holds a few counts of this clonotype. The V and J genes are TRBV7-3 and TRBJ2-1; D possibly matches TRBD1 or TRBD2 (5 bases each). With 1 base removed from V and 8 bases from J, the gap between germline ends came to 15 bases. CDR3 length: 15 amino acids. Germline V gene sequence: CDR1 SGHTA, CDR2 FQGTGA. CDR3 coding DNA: TGTGCCAGCAGCTTAAGGGGGAGTTTTAACCATGAGCAGTTCTTC. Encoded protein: CASSLRGSFNHEQFF.